The TCR beta chain under discussion was sequenced for a study of cytomegalovirus exposure and HLA in healthy donors. The PCR used 60 Vbeta and 13 Jbeta primers. Data came from immunoSEQ multiplex PCR; TCRdb stores just in-frame clones and leaves some out. The sample lists 110,000 to 150,000 clones, 70% seen once, with 2% to 2.5% in the top ten. Trimming removed 0 bases at V and 1 base at J, with 7 bases between. This CDR3 contains 15 residues. Germline assignment: CDR1 SGHNT and CDR2 YYREEE (reference sequence). This TCR was recovered from a woman between 55 and 75 years old in good health and CMV-seropositive. The chain recombines TRBV5-4 with TRBJ2-2; no clear D. The specimen was PBMCs. The DNA of the CDR3 is TGTGCCAGCAGCTTGGAGACACAGAACACCGGGGAGCTGTTTTTT. Its translation is CASSLETQNTGELFF. Looking up the rest from reference TRBV5-4 and TRBJ2-2 gives the full variable domain: ETGVTQSPTHLIKTRGQQVTLRCSSQSGHNTVSWYQQALGQGPQFIFQYYREEENGRGNFPPRFSGLQFPNYSSELNVNALELDDSALYLCASSLETQNTGELFFGEGSRLTVL.